These 14 T cell receptor beta chains originate from one sample sequenced in a study of technical replicates of blood from a handful of donors. Clones were read by immunoSEQ multiplex PCR, and TCRdb kept only the in-frame ones, dropping some. The sample contains tens of thousands of clones, roughly 90% of which appear only once. Sequenced: PBMCs. The receptors stem from a human donor in good health. Some clones in this sample may be carry-over from other donors' samples.

The chain couples TRBV10-3 to TRBJ2-7; the D gene is possibly TRBD2 (5 bases). Trimming stripped 6 bases from V and 3 bases from J, with 12 bases between. Germline V gene data show CDR1 as ENHRY and CDR2 as SYGVKD. The CDR3 totals 13 residues. CDR3 nucleotides: TGTGCCATCAGGGGCGCGGCGGGCTACGAGCAGTACTTC. This codes for CAIRGAAGYEQYF.

The gene calls are TRBV7-6 and TRBJ2-5; 7 bases are a match to TRBD2. After removal of 5 bases from V and 2 bases from J, the junction contained 8 bases not matched to a gene. Germline V gene sequence: CDR1 SGHVS, CDR2 FNYEAQ. The CDR3 is made up of 15 amino acids. The CDR3 sequence is CASSPPGLTQETQYF. DNA for the CDR3: TGTGCCAGCAGCCCCCCGGGACTAACTCAAGAGACCCAGTACTTC.

The V call is TRBV11-3, the J call TRBJ2-1; D gene ambiguous. Germline assignment: CDR1 SGHNT and CDR2 YENEEA. The CDR3 has 13 residues. Trimming shortened V by 1 base and J by 5 bases, and 6 bases separated the two germline ends. The CDR3 sequence: CASSLVVHNEQFF. The DNA for the CDR3 is TGTGCCAGCAGCTTAGTAGTGCACAATGAGCAGTTCTTC.

The chain uses TRBV21-1 and TRBJ1-2; the D call TRBD1 from the table was never checked on the DNA. TRBV21-1 is marked as a pseudogene. The CDR3 has 14 amino acids. The chain's CDR3 is CASIGTGEMDGYTF. DNA for the CDR3: TGTGCCAGCATCGGGACAGGGGAAATGGATGGCTACACCTTC.

This sequence joins TRBV19 and TRBJ1-4, with no clear D. Germline assignment: CDR1 LNHDA and CDR2 SQIVND (reference sequence). Trimming took 3 bases from V and 8 from J, leaving 13 bases between them. The CDR3 covers 14 residues. The CDR3 sequence is CASSISGLGEKLFF. The CDR3, as DNA: TGTGCCAGTAGTATCAGCGGGTTAGGAGAAAAACTGTTTTTT.

About this clone itself: Other DNA sequences of this sample code for an identical CDR3. This sequence joins TRBV4-3 and TRBJ2-5; a possible D gene is TRBD2 (5 bases). Looked up from germline, CDR1 is LGHNA and CDR2 is YSLEER. V lost 0 bases, J lost 5 bases, and 7 bases lay in between. The CDR3 runs 13 residues. CDR3 sequence: CASSQDPGETQYF. CDR3 in DNA: TGCGCCAGCAGCCAAGATCCGGGGGAGACCCAGTACTTC.

The V call is TRBV4-3, the J call TRBJ1-2; TRBD1 aligns across 7 bases. V shed 0 bases, J shed 8 bases, and the junction held 12 bases outside the gene matches. The CDR3 has 16 residues. Germline V gives CDR1 LGHNA, CDR2 YSLEER. This CDR3 is CASSQDLGKQGSGYTF. The CDR3 DNA is TGCGCCAGCAGCCAAGATCTAGGTAAACAGGGGAGCGGCTACACCTTC.

J is TRBJ1-1 and V is TRBV11-3; D remains ambiguous. V was clipped by 3 bases and J by 5 bases, with 7 bases between them. This CDR3 spans 12 amino acids. Germline V gene lookup returns CDR1 SGHNT and CDR2 YENEEA. Written as DNA, the CDR3 is TGTGCCAGCAGCTTCACGGGAACTGAAGCTTTCTTT. The encoded protein is CASSFTGTEAFF.

This clone came up once. V usage is TRBV2 and J usage is TRBJ2-7; TRBD2 aligns across 8 bases. Germline trimming cut 6 bases from V and 5 bases from J; bases unmatched to any gene: 12. Germline loops: CDR1 SNHLY, CDR2 FYNNEI. This CDR3 region has 15 residues. CDR3 bases: TGTGCCAGCAGAGCCTCGGGGGGGCGCGGCGACGAGCAGTACTTC. Translating gives CASRASGGRGDEQYF.

The genes are TRBV5-6 and TRBJ1-4, with unresolved D. Germline assignment: CDR1 SGHDT and CDR2 YYEEEE. The CDR3 has 13 residues. V lost 5 bases and J 5 bases, leaving 10 bases between the germline ends. DNA for the CDR3: TGTGCCAGCAGAGGCGGCGGGAATGAAAAACTGTTTTTT. It specifies CASRGGGNEKLFF.

This chain connects TRBV5-4 to TRBJ2-2; 8 bases match TRBD2. The CDR3 loop spans 15 amino acids. From germline, CDR1 is SGHNT and CDR2 YYREEE (reference sequence). V dropped 2 bases and J dropped 2; count of bases not matched to a gene: 2. CDR3 sequence reads: CASSFSGGNTGELFF. In nucleotides, the CDR3 is TGTGCCAGCAGCTTCAGCGGGGGAAACACCGGGGAGCTGTTTTTT.

This clone was seen once. V usage is TRBV7-7 and J usage is TRBJ2-2; 11 bases are a match to TRBD2. The V segment lost 5 bases and the J segment 8 bases; nucleotides outside the gene matches: 7. This CDR3 region has 15 residues. Germline CDR1 SSHAT, CDR2 FNYEAQ (reference sequence). The CDR3 sequence is CASSASGTSGGELFF. CDR3 DNA: TGTGCCAGCAGCGCATCCGGGACTAGCGGAGGGGAGCTGTTTTTT.

The rearrangement uses TRBV30 and TRBJ2-7, with a possible D match to TRBD1 (6 bases). The ends were cut back, 4 bases at V and 0 bases at J, with 10 bases in the middle. Per germline, CDR1 GTSNPN and CDR2 SVGIG (reference sequence). CDR3 size: 13 residues. Here the CDR3 DNA reads TGTGCCTGGAATTCGGACAGCTCCTACGAGCAGTACTTC. This gives the protein CAWNSDSSYEQYF. Full variable domain (outside the CDR3, taken from reference TRBV30 and TRBJ2-7): SQTIHQWPATLVQPVGSPLSLECTVEGTSNPNLYWYRQAAGRGLQLLFYSVGIGQISSEVPQNLSASRPQDRQFILSSKKLLLSDSGFYLCAWNSDSSYEQYFGPGTRLTVT.

The chain couples TRBV5-1 to TRBJ2-3; the D is unclear. The CDR3 runs to 15 residues. The germline V gene has CDR1 SGHRS and CDR2 YFSETQ. The ends were cut back, 7 bases at V and 2 bases at J, with 17 bases in the middle. The CDR3 DNA follows: TGCGCCAGCTCCCTCGAGGAGACGGTCACAGATACGCAGTATTTT. Its protein product is CASSLEETVTDTQYF.